What follows describes a single TCR beta chain. The source of the sample is a study of T cell changes during pregnancy in multiple sclerosis. CDR3 size: 13 residues. Germline V gene data show CDR1 as SGHNT and CDR2 as YYREEE (reference sequence). Germline trimming cut 5 bases from V and 4 bases from J; bases unmatched to any gene: 2. Assay: immunoSEQ multiplex PCR; the TCRdb copy retains only in-frame clones and omits some. The data hold 80,000 to 100,000 clones, with approximately 93% observed a single time. The receptor was isolated from a female donor with multiple sclerosis, enrolled in a pregnancy study. The source was peripheral blood, collected after pregnancy. V usage is TRBV5-4 and J usage is TRBJ2-5, with 10 bases fitting TRBD1. The chain's CDR3 is CASRRTGGETQYF. The CDR3 bases are TGTGCCAGCAGACGGACAGGGGGAGAGACCCAGTACTTC.